The T cell receptor (beta chain) described here comes from a study of cytomegalovirus exposure and HLA in healthy donors. Points on this clone: What it recognizes is unknown.

Whole-study findings and limits: In presence/absence analyses, roughly uniform sequencing depth across donors was assumed.

Both 60 Vbeta primers and 13 Jbeta primers went into the PCR. As handled by the study authors: The count from a later analysis was about 80 million unique TCR beta chains, some 9.9 million of them shared. Here immunoSEQ multiplex PCR was the method, and the copy in TCRdb shows in-frame clones only, minus some. V, J and clone size were drawn from that table, and D and trimming were deduced from the DNA. The sample lists a few hundred thousand clones; 80% were seen once. The sequence was collected from a girl aged 2-15 years in good health and CMV-seronegative. Sequencing was performed on PBMCs.

CDR3 nucleotide sequence: TGTGCCAGCAGTTTTTACAGGGGGCAAGAGACCCAGTACTTC. Its translation is CASSFYRGQETQYF. V and J are TRBV28 and TRBJ2-5; 8 nucleotides match TRBD1. The germline CDR1 and CDR2 sequences are MDHEN and SYDVKM. With V trimmed by 3 bases and J by 2 bases, 2 bases remained unmatched. The CDR3 contains 14 residues.